Sequencing of this T cell receptor (beta chain) was carried out in a study of cytomegalovirus exposure and HLA in healthy donors (dated by TCRdb to 2015 to 2018). About the study as a whole: An earlier analysis of roughly 500 of the donors reported roughly 300 Gb of sequence data and about 100 million unique TCR beta sequences from approximately 180 million T cells. An early release covering roughly 600 HLA-typed donors comprised about 300 gigabases of sequencing data and tens of millions of unique TCR sequences. Of the roughly 400 genotyped donors, approximately 83% fell in the genetic ancestry cluster associated with self-reported Caucasian donors. The aim of the study was to test whether cataloging public T cell receptors could identify signatures of past pathogen exposure. The T cell repertoires of 670 or so subjects were profiled by immunosequencing and related to cytomegalovirus serostatus. Besides the first cohort of roughly 640 subjects, a separate validation cohort made up of around 120 different subjects was used. High-throughput TCR immunosequencing, statistical association of individual TCRs with disease status, and machine learning were combined to predict cytomegalovirus infection status. A later analysis re-examined previously published TCR beta repertoires from more than 650 donors and added high-resolution HLA genotyping to investigate patterns of TCR occurrence. The later analysis used no new phenotypic data to find candidate immune exposures, relying instead on TCR beta sequences and their occurrence across donors. An earlier analysis of 587 of the donors used high-throughput TCR beta sequencing to judge whether each TCR beta V gene segment behaved as functional or pseudogenic. Donor age, sex, ethnicity and CMV serostatus were compiled together with the repertoire data. A later genetic analysis took genome-wide SNP genotypes for about three fifths of the 666 donors and used that subset as a discovery cohort. All discovery cohort repertoires had been generated using a single sequencing platform. HLA typing covered class I and class II loci at four-digit resolution. The number of donors typed differed by locus, with roughly 629-640 for A, B, C, DRB1 and DQB1, 522 for DQA1, 606 for DPA1, and 472 for DPB1. Roughly 5 DR-DQ haplotypes were handled as single units for association and clustering, since linkage in the cohort was strong. On average, roughly 250,000 unique TCR beta nucleotide sequences were sequenced per donor among 398 genotyped donors of the cohort, with 15% to 20% of those sequences being non-productive. On the study overall, not on this receptor specifically: In an earlier analysis of approximately 590 of the donors, most TCR beta V segments were observed in productive rearrangements about 87% or about 30% of the time, broadly matching IMGT annotations. In both the original and validation cohorts, the classifier was reported to diagnose cytomegalovirus status with high specificity and sensitivity. In vitro tests confirmed that a few of the cytomegalovirus-associated TCR beta chains recognize cytomegalovirus antigens. V-gene and J-gene trimming of TCR beta chains was associated with a missense DCLRE1C variant in a later genetic analysis, and the association was replicated in an independent cohort. It was suggested by the authors that the approach could potentially be generalized to other disease states and immunological phenotypes. Some IMGT-functional V segments, including TRBV6-2 and TRBV6-3, could not be told apart with the 87-base-pair reads, so those segments were excluded. In a later genetic analysis, fewer N-insertions in productive TCRs were reported among donors in an Asian-associated ancestry cluster than the approximately 670-donor mean. About 17 rarely observed V segments, including chromosome 9 orphons, were excluded from the earlier analysis of approximately 500 of the donors because counts were too low. A further reported finding was that TCR beta sequences accurately predicted the HLA-A and HLA-B alleles for most subjects in the first cohort. Strong co-occurrence of HLA alleles, especially DR and DQ, made assigning TCR associations to individual alleles difficult. Because HLA typing was unavailable for some donors at each locus, only the typed subset was used in association tests. In a later analysis, TCR association rates were found to vary across HLA loci, with the most associated TCRs seen for DRB1 alleles and the fewest for HLA-C alleles. According to a later analysis, most CMV-associated TCR beta chains appeared to be HLA-restricted, and the HLA associations seemed to be driven largely by CMV exposure. For the cohort, immune exposure information was limited to CMV serostatus. Linkage disequilibrium might explain the correlated functional status among segregating V segments, but an unknown experimental factor could not be excluded. The study listed 164 TCR beta chains as associated with cytomegalovirus. Compared with equally common non-associated chains, HLA-associated TCR beta chains in a later analysis were more clonally expanded and had lower generation probabilities. A group of highly shared sequence variants was considered likely to be a technical artifact of the sequencing pipeline. Only TCR beta chains were sequenced in this cohort, and the absence of alpha or paired-chain data limited detectable features. According to a later analysis, parvovirus B19, influenza, CMV and Epstein-Barr virus appeared linked to several top co-occurrence clusters. Specific HLA alleles were associated with roughly 17,000 TCR beta sequences at a false discovery rate of 0.05 in a later analysis. Across donors, most TCR sequences were observed very rarely, whereas some public TCRs were present in many individuals. Roughly uniform sequencing depth across donors was assumed in presence/absence analyses, although this assumption may not hold.

V is clipped by 3 bases and J by 3 bases, and the sequence between their germline boundaries is 6 bases long. CDR1 and CDR2 are drawn from the germline V gene: SGHTA, FQGNSA. The CDR3 measures 12 amino acids from cysteine to phenylalanine. Of the read, only the CDR3 DNA is kept; its 36 bases are in frame from base 1. Details on this clone: Its binding antigen is unknown. No much larger clonotype is one base removed from it; base qualities were not supplied.

In total, 500 to 700 healthy bone marrow donors made up the cohort. Cohort members were all nominally healthy when sampled, although unrecorded immune exposures were likely present. The donor was CMV seronegative and was included in the group of about 400 seronegative cohort members. A peripheral blood sample was provided by each donor, and peripheral blood mononuclear cells were used for TCR beta sequencing. Genomic DNA was extracted from the blood cell samples with the Qiagen DNeasy Blood Extraction Kit. Libraries were prepared through the immunoSEQ multiplex PCR assay. A mixture of 60 forward primers for TCR Vbeta segments and 13 reverse primers for TCR Jbeta segments was used in the multiplex PCR. The CDR3 region of rearranged TCR beta genes was amplified from genomic DNA with a multiplex PCR assay. Amplified TCR beta libraries were sequenced as 87-base-pair reads on the Illumina HiSeq System. The published analysis was carried out like this. A later analysis counted tens of millions of unique TCR beta chains across the 666 repertoires, and around 9.9 million of these chains were shared by at least two donors. Raw reads were error-corrected and collapsed into unique sequences by a nearest-neighbor algorithm in which closely related sequences were merged to remove PCR and sequencing errors. To assign V, D and J gene segments, CDR3 sequences were aligned to IMGT reference sequences. For a sequence to be retained, at least a six-nucleotide match to both a V gene segment and a J gene segment was required. Rearrangements were called productive when the CDR3 lacked stop codons and stayed in frame with V and J; all others were non-productive. Following IMGT convention, CDR3 was defined as the stretch from the second conserved V-encoded cysteine to the conserved J-encoded phenylalanine. The earlier analysis of 587 of the donors excluded sequences that lacked an unambiguous match to a single V gene segment. An earlier analysis of several hundred of the donors classified V segments as functional when productive rearrangements were above 56.7% and as segregating when the standard deviation between donors was above 5%. A statistical classification framework was developed to diagnose cytomegalovirus status using the catalog of TCR beta chain sequences. V and J gene assignment, in a later analysis, came from comparing TCR nucleotide sequences with IMGT/GENE-DB human TR gene sequences. Using the TCRdist pipeline, a later analysis assigned CDR3 sequences along with most-parsimonious VDJ recombination scenarios. In a later analysis, every TCR beta chain was defined by the combination of its CDR3 amino acid sequence and its V-gene family, and reads without a unique V-gene family were dropped. To address suspected cross-contamination and a sequencing artifact, a later analysis removed approximately 600 highly shared, low-generation-probability nucleotide sequences. For each public chain, a later analysis derived a clonal expansion index from normalized ranks of inferred template counts within each repertoire. In a later analysis, generation probabilities were computed using a VDJ recombination model fitted to out-of-frame rearrangements, and the results were checked against IGoR. Hypergeometric tests were used in a later analysis to score TCR-TCR, TCR-HLA and TCR-CMV co-occurrence, with a repertoire-size bias correction applied to the TCR pairs. To estimate false discovery rates, a later analysis permuted the HLA or CMV assignments 20 times. A later analysis grouped co-occurring TCRs with DBSCAN, adding TCRdist sequence similarity when clustering within HLA-allele-positive subsets. For co-occurrence clustering, repertoires with fewer than 30,000 or more than 120,000 public chains were excluded, along with five or six repertoires with anomalous nucleotide sharing. TCRdb mirrors the immuneACCESS table, restricted to in-frame sequences. Some clones are absent from its copies; in checked studies, under half trace to an unresolved V gene, and the reason for the others is unknown. V and J calls and clone size are copied from that table; D and trimming were computed from the DNA. The sample profile shows tens of thousands of clones; 79% of them were found once. The ten top clones hold approximately 2.8% of the sample.

The chain is assembled from TRBV7-2 and TRBJ2-7; a weak D assignment points to TRBD2 (5 bases agree). Sequencing input: PBMCs. This TCR was sampled from a man aged 25-40 years in good health and CMV-seronegative. CDR3 protein: CASSFDYYEQYF. The nucleotide sequence is TGTGCCAGCAGCTTCGACTACTACGAGCAGTACTTC.